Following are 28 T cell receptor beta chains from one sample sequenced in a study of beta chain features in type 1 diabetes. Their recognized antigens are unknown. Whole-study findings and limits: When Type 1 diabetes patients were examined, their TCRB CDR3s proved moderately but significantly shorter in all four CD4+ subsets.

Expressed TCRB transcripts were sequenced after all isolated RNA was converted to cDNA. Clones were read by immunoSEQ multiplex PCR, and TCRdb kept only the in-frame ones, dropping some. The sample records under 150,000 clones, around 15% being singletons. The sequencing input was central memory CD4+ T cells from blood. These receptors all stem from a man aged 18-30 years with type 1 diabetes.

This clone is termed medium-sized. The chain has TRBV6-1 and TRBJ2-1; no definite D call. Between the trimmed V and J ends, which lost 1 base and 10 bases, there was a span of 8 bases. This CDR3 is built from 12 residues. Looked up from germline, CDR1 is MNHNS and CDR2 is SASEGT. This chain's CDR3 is CASSEEKLEQFF. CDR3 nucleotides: TGTGCCAGCAGTGAAGAGAAACTGGAGCAGTTCTTC.

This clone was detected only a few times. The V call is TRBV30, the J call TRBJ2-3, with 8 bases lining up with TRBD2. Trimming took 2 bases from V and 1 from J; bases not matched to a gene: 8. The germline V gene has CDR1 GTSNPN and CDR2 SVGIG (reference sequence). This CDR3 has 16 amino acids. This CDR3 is CAWSPGGPRGTDTQYF. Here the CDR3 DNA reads TGTGCCTGGAGTCCGGGGGGGCCCAGGGGCACAGATACGCAGTATTTT.

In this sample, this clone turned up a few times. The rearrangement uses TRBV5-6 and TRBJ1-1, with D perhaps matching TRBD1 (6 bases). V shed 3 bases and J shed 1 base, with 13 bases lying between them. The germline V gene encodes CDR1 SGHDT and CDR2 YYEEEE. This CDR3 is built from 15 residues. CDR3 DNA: TGTGCCAGCAGCTCAGCAGGGGTACGGAACACTGAAGCTTTCTTT. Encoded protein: CASSSAGVRNTEAFF.

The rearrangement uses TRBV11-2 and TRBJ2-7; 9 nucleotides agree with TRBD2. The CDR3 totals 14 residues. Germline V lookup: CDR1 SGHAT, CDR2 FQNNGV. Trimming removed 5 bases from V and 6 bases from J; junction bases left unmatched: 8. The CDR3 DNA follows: TGTGCCAGCAGCCCGCGGGAGGGTTTGCCCGAGCAGTACTTC. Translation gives CASSPREGLPEQYF.

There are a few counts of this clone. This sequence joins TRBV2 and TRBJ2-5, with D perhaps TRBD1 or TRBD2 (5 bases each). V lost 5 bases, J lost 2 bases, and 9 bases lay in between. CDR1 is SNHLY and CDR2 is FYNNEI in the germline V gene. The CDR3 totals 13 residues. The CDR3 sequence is CASSRGVQETQYF. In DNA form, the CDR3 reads TGTGCCAGCAGTCGAGGGGTACAAGAGACCCAGTACTTC.

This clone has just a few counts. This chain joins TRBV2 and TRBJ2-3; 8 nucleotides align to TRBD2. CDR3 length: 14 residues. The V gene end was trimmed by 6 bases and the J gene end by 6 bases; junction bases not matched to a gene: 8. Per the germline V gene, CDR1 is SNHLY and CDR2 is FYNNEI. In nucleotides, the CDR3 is TGTGCCAGCAGAACTAGCGGACCACGGGATACGCAGTATTTT. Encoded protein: CASRTSGPRDTQYF.

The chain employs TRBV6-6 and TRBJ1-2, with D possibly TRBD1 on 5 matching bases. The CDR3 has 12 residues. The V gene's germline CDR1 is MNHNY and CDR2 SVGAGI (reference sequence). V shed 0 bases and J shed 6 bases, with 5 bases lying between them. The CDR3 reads CASSYSTDGYTF. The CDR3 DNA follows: TGTGCCAGCAGTTACTCGACAGATGGCTACACCTTC.

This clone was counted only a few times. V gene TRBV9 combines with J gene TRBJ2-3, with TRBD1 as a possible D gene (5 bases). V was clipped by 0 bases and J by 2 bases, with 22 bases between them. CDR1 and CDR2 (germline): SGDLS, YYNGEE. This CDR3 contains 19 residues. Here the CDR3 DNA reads TGTGCCAGCAGCGTAGAGGGGTCCCCTGGCTTTGGGGCCACAGATACGCAGTATTTT. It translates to CASSVEGSPGFGATDTQYF.

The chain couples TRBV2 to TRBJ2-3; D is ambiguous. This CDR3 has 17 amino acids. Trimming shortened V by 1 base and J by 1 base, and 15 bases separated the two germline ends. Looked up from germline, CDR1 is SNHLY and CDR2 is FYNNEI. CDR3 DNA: TGTGCCAGCAGTGAAGGAGTTAGCCCGCCTCGCACAGATACGCAGTATTTT. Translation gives CASSEGVSPPRTDTQYF.

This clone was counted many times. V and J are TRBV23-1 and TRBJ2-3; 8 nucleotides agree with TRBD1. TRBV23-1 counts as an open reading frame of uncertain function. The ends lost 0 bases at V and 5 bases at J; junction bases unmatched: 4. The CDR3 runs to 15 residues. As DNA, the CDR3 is TGCGCCAGCAGTCAATCGACAGGGGCAAAAGATACGCAGTATTTT. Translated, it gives CASSQSTGAKDTQYF.

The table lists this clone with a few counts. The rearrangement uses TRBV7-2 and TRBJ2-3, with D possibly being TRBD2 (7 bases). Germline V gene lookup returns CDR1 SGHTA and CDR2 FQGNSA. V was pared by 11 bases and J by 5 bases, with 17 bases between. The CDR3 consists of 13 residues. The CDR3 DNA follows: TGTGCCGAGGGGGGGATTGGGAAAGATACGCAGTATTTT. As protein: CAEGGIGKDTQYF.

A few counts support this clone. CDR3 DNA: TGTGCCAGCAGCTTTGATAAGACCGGGGAGCTGTTTTTT. It translates to CASSFDKTGELFF. The chain combines TRBV5-6 with TRBJ2-2, with D unclear. Germline values: CDR1 SGHDT, CDR2 YYEEEE. V lost 2 bases to trimming and J lost 5 bases, with 7 bases between them. This CDR3 contains 13 residues.

For the CDR3, the DNA is TGTGCCTGGAGTGTACCGGGGACAGGGACCGACGAGCAGTACTTC. It specifies CAWSVPGTGTDEQYF. The rearrangement joins TRBV30 to TRBJ2-7; 9 bases agree with TRBD1. The CDR3 totals 15 residues. Germline V CDR1 and CDR2: GTSNPN, SVGIG (reference sequence). Unmatched junction bases numbered 8, after V lost 0 bases and J lost 5 bases.

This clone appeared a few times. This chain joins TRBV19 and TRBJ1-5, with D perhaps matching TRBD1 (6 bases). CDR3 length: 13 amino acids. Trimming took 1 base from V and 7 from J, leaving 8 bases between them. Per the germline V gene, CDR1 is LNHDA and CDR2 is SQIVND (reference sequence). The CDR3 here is CASSIGQAQPQHF. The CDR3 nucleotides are TGTGCCAGTAGTATAGGACAGGCCCAGCCCCAGCATTTT.

The CDR3 region has the DNA TGTGCCAGCTCACCGCTAGACGGTGATGGCTACACCTTC. Its protein product is CASSPLDGDGYTF. V and J are TRBV18 and TRBJ1-2; D remains ambiguous. CDR1 is KGHSH, CDR2 LQKENI, per germline. There are 13 residues in the CDR3. Trimming stripped 3 bases from V and 6 bases from J, with 11 bases between.

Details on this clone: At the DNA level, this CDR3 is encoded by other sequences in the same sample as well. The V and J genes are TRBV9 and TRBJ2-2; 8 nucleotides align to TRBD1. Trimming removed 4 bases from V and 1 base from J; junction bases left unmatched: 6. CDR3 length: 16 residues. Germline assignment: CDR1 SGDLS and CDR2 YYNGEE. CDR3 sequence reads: CASSPRTGWNTGELFF. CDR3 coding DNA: TGTGCCAGCAGCCCTAGGACAGGGTGGAACACCGGGGAGCTGTTTTTT.

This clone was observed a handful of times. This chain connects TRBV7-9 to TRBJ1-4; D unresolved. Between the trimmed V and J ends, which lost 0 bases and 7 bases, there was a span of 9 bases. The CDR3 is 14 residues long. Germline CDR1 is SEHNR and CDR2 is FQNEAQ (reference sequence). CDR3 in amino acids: CASSLAEWGEKLFF. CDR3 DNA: TGTGCCAGCAGCTTAGCGGAATGGGGTGAAAAACTGTTTTTT.

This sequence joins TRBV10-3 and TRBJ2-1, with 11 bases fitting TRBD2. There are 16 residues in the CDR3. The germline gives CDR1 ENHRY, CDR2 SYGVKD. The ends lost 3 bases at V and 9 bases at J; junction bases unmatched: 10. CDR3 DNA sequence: TGTGCCATCAGTGAAGTAATAGCGGGGGGGCAGGGTGAGCAGTTCTTC. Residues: CAISEVIAGGQGEQFF.

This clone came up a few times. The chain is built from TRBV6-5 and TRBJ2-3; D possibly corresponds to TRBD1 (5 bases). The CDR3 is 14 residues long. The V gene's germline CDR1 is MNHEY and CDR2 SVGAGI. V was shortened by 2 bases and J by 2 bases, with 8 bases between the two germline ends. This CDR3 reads CASSYGADTDTQYF. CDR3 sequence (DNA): TGTGCCAGCAGTTACGGGGCAGACACAGATACGCAGTATTTT.

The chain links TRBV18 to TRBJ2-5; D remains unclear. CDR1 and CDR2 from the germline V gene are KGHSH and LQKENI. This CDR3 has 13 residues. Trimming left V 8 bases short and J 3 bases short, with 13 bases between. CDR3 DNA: TGTGCCAGCCTTCCGGCGGCGGAAGAGACCCAGTACTTC. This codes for CASLPAAEETQYF.

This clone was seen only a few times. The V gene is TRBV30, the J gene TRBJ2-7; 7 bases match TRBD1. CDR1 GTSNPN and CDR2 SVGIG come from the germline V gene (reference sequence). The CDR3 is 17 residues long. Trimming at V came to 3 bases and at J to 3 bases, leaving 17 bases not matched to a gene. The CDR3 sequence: CAWSEWWDRQGDYEQYF. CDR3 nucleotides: TGTGCCTGGAGCGAATGGTGGGATCGCCAGGGGGACTACGAGCAGTACTTC.

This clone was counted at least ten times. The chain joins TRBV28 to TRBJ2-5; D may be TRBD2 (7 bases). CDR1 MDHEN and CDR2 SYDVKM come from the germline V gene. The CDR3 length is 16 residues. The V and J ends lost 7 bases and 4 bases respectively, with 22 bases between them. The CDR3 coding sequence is TGTGCCAGCAAAGGGATGGGTTCGGGGGGCAGAGAGACCCAGTACTTC. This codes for CASKGMGSGGRETQYF. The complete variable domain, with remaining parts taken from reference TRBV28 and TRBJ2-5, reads DVKVTQSSRYLVKRTGEKVFLECVQDMDHENMFWYRQDPGLGLRLIYFSYDVKMKEKGDIPEGYSVSREKKERFSLILESASTNQTSMYLCASKGMGSGGRETQYFGPGTRLLVL.

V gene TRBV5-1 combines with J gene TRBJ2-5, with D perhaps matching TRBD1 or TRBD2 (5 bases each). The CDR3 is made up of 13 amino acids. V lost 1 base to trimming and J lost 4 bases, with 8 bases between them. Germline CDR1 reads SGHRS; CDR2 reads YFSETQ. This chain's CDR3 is CASSLTGGETQYF. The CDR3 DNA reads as TGCGCCAGCAGCTTGACTGGGGGAGAGACCCAGTACTTC.

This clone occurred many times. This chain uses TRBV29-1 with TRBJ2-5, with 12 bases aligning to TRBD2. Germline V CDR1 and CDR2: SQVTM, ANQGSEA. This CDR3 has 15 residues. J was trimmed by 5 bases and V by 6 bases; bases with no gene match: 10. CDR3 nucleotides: TGCAGCGTGGCCGGACTAGCGGGAAAGATGGAGACCCAGTACTTC. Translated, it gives CSVAGLAGKMETQYF.

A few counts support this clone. CDR3 protein: CSAGGEDTQYF. The CDR3 DNA follows: TGCAGTGCCGGGGGGGAAGATACGCAGTATTTT. The gene calls are TRBV20-1 and TRBJ2-3, with 8 bases that match TRBD2. V shed 6 bases and J 5 bases; nucleotides not matched to a gene: 1. Per the germline V gene, CDR1 is DFQATT and CDR2 is SNEGSKA (reference sequence). This CDR3 comprises 11 residues.

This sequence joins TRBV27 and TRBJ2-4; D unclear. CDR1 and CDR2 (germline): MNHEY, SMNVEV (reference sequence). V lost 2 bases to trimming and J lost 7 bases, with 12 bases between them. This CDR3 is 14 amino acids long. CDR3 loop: CASSLGVLSNIQYF. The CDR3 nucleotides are TGTGCCAGCAGTTTAGGAGTCTTATCGAACATTCAGTACTTC.

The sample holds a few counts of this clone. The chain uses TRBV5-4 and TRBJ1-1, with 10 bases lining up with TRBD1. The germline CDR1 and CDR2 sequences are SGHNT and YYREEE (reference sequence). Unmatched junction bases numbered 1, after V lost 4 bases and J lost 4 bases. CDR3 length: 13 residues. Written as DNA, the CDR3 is TGTGCCAGCAGCCGGGACAGGGGCACTGAAGCTTTCTTT. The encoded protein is CASSRDRGTEAFF. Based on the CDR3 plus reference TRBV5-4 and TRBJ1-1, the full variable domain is ETGVTQSPTHLIKTRGQQVTLRCSSQSGHNTVSWYQQALGQGPQFIFQYYREEENGRGNFPPRFSGLQFPNYSSELNVNALELDDSALYLCASSRDRGTEAFFGQGTRLTVV.

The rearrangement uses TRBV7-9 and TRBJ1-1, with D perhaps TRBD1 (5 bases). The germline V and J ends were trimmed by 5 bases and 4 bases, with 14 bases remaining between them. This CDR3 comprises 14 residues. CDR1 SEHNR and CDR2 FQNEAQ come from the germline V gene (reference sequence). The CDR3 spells CASSADGGSTEAFF. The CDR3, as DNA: TGTGCCAGCAGCGCTGACGGGGGGAGCACTGAAGCTTTCTTT.